The 17 T cell receptor beta chains below all came from one sample that was sequenced in a study of pediatric ulcerative colitis (dated by TCRdb to between 2018 and 2021). Receptor libraries were prepared by the immunoSEQ multiplex PCR assay. In TCRdb, the immuneACCESS table is reduced to in-frame sequences with V and J assigned. These tables do not hold every clone; where another copy was compared, an unresolved V gene accounts for under half, and the others remain unexplained. This sample comprises about 36,000 clones, less than 85% of them detected only once. The biggest ten clones account for roughly 20% of the sample. The sample was blood. The source is a girl aged 10-17 years with moderate ulcerative colitis.

The chain employs TRBV11-3 and TRBJ2-2; perhaps TRBD2 as D (5 bases). The CDR3 has 12 amino acids. V lost 3 bases to trimming and J lost 15 bases, with 14 bases between them. Germline values: CDR1 SGHNT, CDR2 YENEEA. The CDR3 sequence is CASSFSRGRVFF. The CDR3 DNA reads as TGTGCCAGCAGCTTTTCCCGGGGTAGGGTGTTTTTT.

V is TRBV13 and J is TRBJ2-1, with no clear D. Between the trimmed V and J ends, which lost 1 base and 4 bases, there was a span of 8 bases. This CDR3 has 14 amino acids. Germline lookup yields CDR1 PRHDT and CDR2 FYEKMQ (reference sequence). CDR3 in amino acids: CASSLEGRYNEQFF. The CDR3 nucleotides read TGTGCCAGCAGCTTAGAAGGCAGGTACAATGAGCAGTTCTTC.

This chain links TRBV5-6 with TRBJ1-1; D remains ambiguous. With 4 bases removed from V and 0 bases from J, the gap between germline ends came to 13 bases. This CDR3 contains 15 residues. Germline V gene lookup returns CDR1 SGHDT and CDR2 YYEEEE. The CDR3 here is CASSQDTWVNTEAFF. The CDR3 DNA follows: TGTGCCAGCAGCCAGGATACTTGGGTGAACACTGAAGCTTTCTTT.

The V and J genes are TRBV19 and TRBJ1-5, with 7 nucleotides matching TRBD1. V was clipped by 6 bases and J by 6 bases; unmatched bases: 8. The germline V gene has CDR1 LNHDA and CDR2 SQIVND (reference sequence). The CDR3 runs to 14 residues. DNA of the CDR3: TGTGCCAGTAGCCCTAACAGGGGTGCTCAGCCCCAGCATTTT. This codes for CASSPNRGAQPQHF. Full variable domain (outside the CDR3, taken from reference TRBV19 and TRBJ1-5): DGGITQSPKYLFRKEGQNVTLSCEQNLNHDAMYWYRQDPGQGLRLIYYSQIVNDFQKGDIAEGYSVSREKKESFPLTVTSAQKNPTAFYLCASSPNRGAQPQHFGDGTRLSIL.

This chain links TRBV2 with TRBJ2-7, with D tentatively TRBD2 (6 bases). The CDR3 spans 13 residues. Per germline, CDR1 SNHLY and CDR2 FYNNEI. Trimming removed 7 bases at V and 1 base at J, with 11 bases between. The CDR3 DNA is TGTGCCAGCATGGCGGGGATTTCCTACGAGCAGTACTTC. Its protein is CASMAGISYEQYF.

V gene TRBV4-1 combines with J gene TRBJ2-2; D is undetermined. The V gene's germline CDR1 is MGHRA and CDR2 YSYEKL. The length of the CDR3 is 13 residues. Trimming removed 1 base at V and 4 bases at J, with 4 bases between. The CDR3 spells CASSQGPTGELFF. CDR3 in DNA: TGCGCCAGCAGCCAAGGACCCACCGGGGAGCTGTTTTTT.

The V call is TRBV9, the J call TRBJ2-1; TRBD1 is a possible D gene (5 bases). The V end lost 4 bases, the J end lost 0 bases, and 14 bases lay between the germline ends. Germline V gives CDR1 SGDLS, CDR2 YYNGEE. The CDR3 sequence is 16 residues long. The CDR3: CASSLGPDLSYNEQFF. CDR3 in DNA: TGTGCCAGCAGCTTGGGGCCGGACCTCTCCTACAATGAGCAGTTCTTC.

V gene TRBV27 combines with J gene TRBJ2-7; D perhaps matches TRBD2 (5 bases). Trimming took off 6 bases at V and 2 bases at J, with 17 bases between the two ends. The CDR3 contains 15 residues. Germline CDR1 MNHEY, CDR2 SMNVEV (reference sequence). The CDR3 reads CASRYAGGVPYEQYF. The CDR3 DNA reads TGTGCCAGCAGATACGCGGGTGGGGTCCCCTACGAGCAGTACTTC.

The V gene is TRBV28, the J gene TRBJ2-3; D is unclear. Germline V gives CDR1 MDHEN, CDR2 SYDVKM. The CDR3 has 14 amino acids. V was clipped by 9 bases and J by 6 bases, with 19 bases between them. CDR3 nucleotides: TGTGCCAGTACCCGAGGATTTGGTCTTGATACGCAGTATTTT. Its translation is CASTRGFGLDTQYF. The full variable domain, completed using reference TRBV28 and TRBJ2-3, is DVKVTQSSRYLVKRTGEKVFLECVQDMDHENMFWYRQDPGLGLRLIYFSYDVKMKEKGDIPEGYSVSREKKERFSLILESASTNQTSMYLCASTRGFGLDTQYFGPGTRLTVL.

This chain uses TRBV5-5 with TRBJ1-1; no definite D call. The germline CDR1 and CDR2 sequences are SGHKS and YYEKEE (reference sequence). The CDR3 has 15 residues. Trimming cost V 0 bases and J 0 bases, with 9 bases left between them. The CDR3 here is CASSLVGSVNTEAFF. The CDR3 DNA reads as TGTGCCAGCAGCTTGGTGGGGTCGGTGAACACTGAAGCTTTCTTT.

The V call is TRBV29-1, the J call TRBJ2-3, with no clear D. Germline V gene lookup returns CDR1 SQVTM and CDR2 ANQGSEA. There are 11 residues in the CDR3. V was shortened by 2 bases and J by 3 bases, with 3 bases between the two germline ends. Here the CDR3 DNA reads TGCAGCGTTGAAAGAACAGATACGCAGTATTTT. This translates into CSVERTDTQYF.

The J gene is TRBJ1-4, the V gene TRBV7-9; the D gene is possibly TRBD1 (5 bases). This CDR3 has 16 residues. V was trimmed by 7 bases and J by 6 bases, leaving 21 bases between them. From germline, CDR1 is SEHNR and CDR2 FQNEAQ (reference sequence). The CDR3: CASNSIDRTQYEKLFF. The CDR3 region has the DNA TGTGCCAGCAACTCTATCGACAGAACCCAATATGAAAAACTGTTTTTT.

Here the CDR3 reads CASRWSGDSSYEQYF. The CDR3 bases are TGTGCCAGCAGATGGAGCGGGGACAGCTCCTACGAGCAGTACTTC. This rearrangement joins TRBV6-1 to TRBJ2-7, with D possibly being TRBD1 or TRBD2 (7 bases each). CDR1 MNHNS and CDR2 SASEGT come from the germline V gene. This CDR3 region has 15 residues. The V end lost 6 bases, the J end lost 0 bases, and 15 bases lay between the germline ends.

The rearrangement links TRBV11-2 to TRBJ2-7; 7 bases map to TRBD2. Trimming took 0 bases from V and 4 from J; bases not matched to a gene: 6. Germline CDR1 is SGHAT and CDR2 is FQNNGV. The CDR3 is 15 residues long. CDR3 coding DNA: TGTGCCAGCAGCTTAGAGGCTGGGAGGGGTTACGAGCAGTACTTC. The encoded protein is CASSLEAGRGYEQYF.

The chain uses TRBV4-3 and TRBJ1-1; tentatively, D is TRBD1 (6 bases). Germline lookup yields CDR1 LGHNA and CDR2 YSLEER. This CDR3 is 14 amino acids long. V lost 1 base and J lost 4, with 10 bases in between. The chain's CDR3 is CASSQVQGRTEAFF. The CDR3, as DNA: TGCGCCAGCAGCCAAGTTCAGGGGCGCACTGAAGCTTTCTTT.

This clone has a count of ten or more. V is TRBV2 and J is TRBJ2-1; the D is unclear. The V gene's germline CDR1 is SNHLY and CDR2 FYNNEI. V lost 11 bases to trimming and J lost 5 bases, with 16 bases between them. CDR3 length: 13 residues. The CDR3 sequence: CALAEQLNNEQFF. In DNA, the CDR3 is TGTGCCCTGGCCGAGCAGTTAAACAATGAGCAGTTCTTC.

Worth noting for this clone: This CDR3 is also generated by other DNA sequences in the sample. The V and J genes are TRBV5-1 and TRBJ1-1; D is possibly TRBD1 (6 bases). V was pared by 0 bases and J by 1 base, with 13 bases between. Looked up from germline, CDR1 is SGHRS and CDR2 is YFSETQ. The CDR3 loop spans 16 amino acids. The CDR3 nucleotides read TGCGCCAGCAGCTTGGAAGGGGGTCAGGCGAACACTGAAGCTTTCTTT. It specifies CASSLEGGQANTEAFF.